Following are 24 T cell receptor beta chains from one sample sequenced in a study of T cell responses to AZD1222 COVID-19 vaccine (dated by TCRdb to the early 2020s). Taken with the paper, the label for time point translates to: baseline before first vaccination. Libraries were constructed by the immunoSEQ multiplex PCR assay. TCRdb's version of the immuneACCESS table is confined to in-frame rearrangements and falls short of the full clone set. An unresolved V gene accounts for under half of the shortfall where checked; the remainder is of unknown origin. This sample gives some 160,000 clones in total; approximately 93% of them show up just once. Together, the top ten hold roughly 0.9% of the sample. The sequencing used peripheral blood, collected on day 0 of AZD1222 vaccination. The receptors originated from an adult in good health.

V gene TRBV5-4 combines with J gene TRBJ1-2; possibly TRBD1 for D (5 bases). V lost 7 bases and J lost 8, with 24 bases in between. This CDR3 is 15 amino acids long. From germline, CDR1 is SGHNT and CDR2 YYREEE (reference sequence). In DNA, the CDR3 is TGTGCCAGCCCAGCTCGGCTGGGGGAGGCCTTGGGCTACACCTTC. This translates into CASPARLGEALGYTF.

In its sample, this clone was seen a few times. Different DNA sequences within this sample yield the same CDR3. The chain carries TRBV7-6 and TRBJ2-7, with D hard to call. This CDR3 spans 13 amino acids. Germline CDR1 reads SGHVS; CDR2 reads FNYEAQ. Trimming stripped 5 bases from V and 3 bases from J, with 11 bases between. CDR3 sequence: CASSAGPNYEQYF. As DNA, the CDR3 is TGTGCCAGCAGCGCCGGACCCAACTACGAGCAGTACTTC.

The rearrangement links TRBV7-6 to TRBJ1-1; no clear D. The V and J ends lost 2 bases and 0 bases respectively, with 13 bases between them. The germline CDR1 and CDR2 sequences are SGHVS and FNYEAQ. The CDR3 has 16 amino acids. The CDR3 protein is CASSLSRSGLNTEAFF. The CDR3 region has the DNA TGTGCCAGCAGCTTATCCCGATCCGGGCTGAACACTGAAGCTTTCTTT.

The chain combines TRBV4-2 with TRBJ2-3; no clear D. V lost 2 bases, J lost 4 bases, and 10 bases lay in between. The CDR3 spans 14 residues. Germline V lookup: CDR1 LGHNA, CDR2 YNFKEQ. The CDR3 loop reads CASSQLISPDTQYF. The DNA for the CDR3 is TGTGCCAGCAGCCAATTAATTAGCCCAGATACGCAGTATTTT.

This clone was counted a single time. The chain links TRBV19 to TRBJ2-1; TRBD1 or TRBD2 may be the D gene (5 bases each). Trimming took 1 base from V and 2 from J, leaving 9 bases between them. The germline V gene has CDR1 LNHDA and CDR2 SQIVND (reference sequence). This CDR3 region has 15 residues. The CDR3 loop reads CASSIGGYAYNEQFF. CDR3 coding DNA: TGTGCCAGTAGTATAGGGGGGTACGCCTACAATGAGCAGTTCTTC.

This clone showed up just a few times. The DNA of the CDR3 is TGTGCCAGTAGGCCCAGGGGAGGTATGAACTATGGCTACACCTTC. The encoded protein is CASRPRGGMNYGYTF. The chain uses TRBV19 and TRBJ1-2; D might be TRBD1 (6 bases). CDR3 length equals 15 residues. Germline CDR1 reads LNHDA; CDR2 reads SQIVND (reference sequence). The germline V and J ends were trimmed by 6 bases and 2 bases, with 16 bases remaining between them.

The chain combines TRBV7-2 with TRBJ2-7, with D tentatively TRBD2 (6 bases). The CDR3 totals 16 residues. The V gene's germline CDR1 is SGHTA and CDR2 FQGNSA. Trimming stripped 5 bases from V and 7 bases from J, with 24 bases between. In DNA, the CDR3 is TGTGCCAGCAGCCTCCGGACGGGTGGGGGGAGGAAGGAGCAGTACTTC. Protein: CASSLRTGGGRKEQYF.

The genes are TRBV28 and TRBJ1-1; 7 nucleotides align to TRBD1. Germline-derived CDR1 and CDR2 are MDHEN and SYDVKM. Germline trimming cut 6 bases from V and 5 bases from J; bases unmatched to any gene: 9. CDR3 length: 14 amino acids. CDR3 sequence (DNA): TGTGCCAGCAGCGTCATTATACAGGGGACTGAAGCTTTCTTT. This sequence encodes CASSVIIQGTEAFF.

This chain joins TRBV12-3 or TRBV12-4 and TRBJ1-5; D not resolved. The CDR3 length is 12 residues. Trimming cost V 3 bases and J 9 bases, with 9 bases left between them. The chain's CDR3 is CASSFVALPQHF. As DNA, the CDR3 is TGTGCCAGCAGTTTCGTGGCATTGCCCCAGCATTTT.

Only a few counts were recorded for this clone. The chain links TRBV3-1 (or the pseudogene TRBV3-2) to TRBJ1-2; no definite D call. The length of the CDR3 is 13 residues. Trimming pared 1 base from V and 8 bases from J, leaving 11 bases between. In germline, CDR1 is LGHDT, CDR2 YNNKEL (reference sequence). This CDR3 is CASSQAGFFGYTF. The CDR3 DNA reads TGTGCCAGCAGCCAAGCAGGTTTCTTCGGCTACACCTTC.

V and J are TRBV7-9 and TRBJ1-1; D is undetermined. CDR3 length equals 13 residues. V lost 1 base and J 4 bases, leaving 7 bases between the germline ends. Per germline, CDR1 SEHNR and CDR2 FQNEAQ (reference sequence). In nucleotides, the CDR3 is TGTGCCAGCAGCTTAGGGGCCGGCACTGAAGCTTTCTTT. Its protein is CASSLGAGTEAFF.

CDR3 DNA sequence: TGCGCCAGCAGCTTAAGCCCGGGACAGGGTTTTTCTAATGAAAAACTGTTTTTT. Translated: CASSLSPGQGFSNEKLFF. The chain combines TRBV5-1 with TRBJ1-4; 9 bases are shared with TRBD1. The V segment lost 2 bases and the J segment 3 bases; nucleotides outside the gene matches: 11. The CDR3 covers 18 residues. The germline gives CDR1 SGHRS, CDR2 YFSETQ.

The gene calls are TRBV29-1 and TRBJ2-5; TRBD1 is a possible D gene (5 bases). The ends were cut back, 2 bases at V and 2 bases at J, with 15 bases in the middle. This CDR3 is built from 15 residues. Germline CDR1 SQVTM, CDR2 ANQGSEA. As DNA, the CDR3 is TGCAGCGTTGAACGTCTCCAGGGCAGACAAGAGACCCAGTACTTC. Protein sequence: CSVERLQGRQETQYF.

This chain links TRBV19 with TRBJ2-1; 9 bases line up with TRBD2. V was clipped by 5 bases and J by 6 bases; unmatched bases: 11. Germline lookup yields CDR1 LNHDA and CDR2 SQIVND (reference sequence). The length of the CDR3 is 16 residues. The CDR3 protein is CASSPHGRGGPNEQFF. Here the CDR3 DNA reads TGTGCCAGTAGTCCCCACGGGCGGGGGGGCCCCAATGAGCAGTTCTTC.

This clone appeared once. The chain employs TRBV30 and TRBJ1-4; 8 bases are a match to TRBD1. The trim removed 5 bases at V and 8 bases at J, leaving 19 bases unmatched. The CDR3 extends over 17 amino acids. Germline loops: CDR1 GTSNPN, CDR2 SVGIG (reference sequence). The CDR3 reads CAWSRLTGGGNGEKLFF. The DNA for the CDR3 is TGTGCCTGGTCTCGTCTAACAGGGGGTGGGAATGGGGAAAAACTGTTTTTT. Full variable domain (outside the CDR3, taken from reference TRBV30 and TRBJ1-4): SQTIHQWPATLVQPVGSPLSLECTVEGTSNPNLYWYRQAAGRGLQLLFYSVGIGQISSEVPQNLSASRPQDRQFILSSKKLLLSDSGFYLCAWSRLTGGGNGEKLFFGSGTQLSVL.

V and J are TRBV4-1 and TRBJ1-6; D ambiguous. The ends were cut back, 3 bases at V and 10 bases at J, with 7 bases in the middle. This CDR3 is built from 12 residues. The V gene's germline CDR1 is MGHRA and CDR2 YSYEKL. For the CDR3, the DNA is TGCGCCAGCAGCCAGGCGCTCTCACCCCTCCACTTT. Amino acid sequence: CASSQALSPLHF.

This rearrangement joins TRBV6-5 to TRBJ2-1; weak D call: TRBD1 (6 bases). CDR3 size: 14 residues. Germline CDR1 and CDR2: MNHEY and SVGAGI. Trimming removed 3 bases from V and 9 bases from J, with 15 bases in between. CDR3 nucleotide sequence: TGTGCCAGCAGTTATTCCTATCAGGGGCCTGAGCAGTTCTTC. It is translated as CASSYSYQGPEQFF.

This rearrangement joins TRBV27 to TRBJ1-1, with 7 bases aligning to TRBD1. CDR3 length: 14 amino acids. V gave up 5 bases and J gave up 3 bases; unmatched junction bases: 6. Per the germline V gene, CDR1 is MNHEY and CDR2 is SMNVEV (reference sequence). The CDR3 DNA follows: TGTGCCAGCAGTCGGGGGACAGCCTACACTGAAGCTTTCTTT. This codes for CASSRGTAYTEAFF.

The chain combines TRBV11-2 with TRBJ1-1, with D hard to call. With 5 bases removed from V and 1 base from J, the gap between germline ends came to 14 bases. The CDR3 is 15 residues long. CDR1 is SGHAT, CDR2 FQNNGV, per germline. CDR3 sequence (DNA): TGTGCCAGCAGCACGGACCACTGGAGGAACACTGAAGCTTTCTTT. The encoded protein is CASSTDHWRNTEAFF.

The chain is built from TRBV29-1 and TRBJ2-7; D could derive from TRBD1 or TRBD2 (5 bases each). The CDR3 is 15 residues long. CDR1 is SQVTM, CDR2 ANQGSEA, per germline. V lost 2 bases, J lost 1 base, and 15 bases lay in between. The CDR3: CSVESPGLGSYEQYF. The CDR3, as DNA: TGCAGCGTTGAAAGTCCGGGGCTGGGGTCCTACGAGCAGTACTTC.

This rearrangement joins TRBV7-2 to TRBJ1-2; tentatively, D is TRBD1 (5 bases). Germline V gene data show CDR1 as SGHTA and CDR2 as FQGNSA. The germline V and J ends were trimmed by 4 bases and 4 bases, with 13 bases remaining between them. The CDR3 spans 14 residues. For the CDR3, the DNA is TGTGCCAGCAGCTCTGGGGTTGGGACCTATGGCTACACCTTC. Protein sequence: CASSSGVGTYGYTF. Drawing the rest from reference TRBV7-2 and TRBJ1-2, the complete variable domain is GAGVSQSPSNKVTEKGKDVELRCDPISGHTALYWYRQSLGQGLEFLIYFQGNSAPDKSGLPSDRFSAERTGGSVSTLTIQRTQQEDSAVYLCASSSGVGTYGYTFGSGTRLTVV.

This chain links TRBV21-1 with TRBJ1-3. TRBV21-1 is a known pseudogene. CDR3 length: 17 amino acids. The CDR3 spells CASSKYFRQSSGNTIYF. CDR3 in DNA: TGTGCCAGCAGCAAATACTTTAGGCAGAGCTCTGGAAACACCATATATTTT.

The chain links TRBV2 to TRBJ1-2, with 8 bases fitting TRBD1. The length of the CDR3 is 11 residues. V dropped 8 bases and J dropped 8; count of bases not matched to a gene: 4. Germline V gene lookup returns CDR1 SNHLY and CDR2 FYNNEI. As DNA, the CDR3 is TGTGCCAGCGGGGACAGGTGGGGCTACACCTTC. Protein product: CASGDRWGYTF.

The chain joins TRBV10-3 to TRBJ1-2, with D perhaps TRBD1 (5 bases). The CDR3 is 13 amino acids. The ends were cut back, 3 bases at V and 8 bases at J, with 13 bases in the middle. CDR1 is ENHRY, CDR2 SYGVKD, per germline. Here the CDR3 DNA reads TGTGCCATCAGTGACCTACGGGACCCAGGCTACACCTTC. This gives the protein CAISDLRDPGYTF.